Listed here are 21 T cell receptor beta chains from one sample, sequenced in a study of technical replicates of blood from a handful of donors. Clones were sequenced by immunoSEQ multiplex PCR, and TCRdb holds only the in-frame ones, with some missing. The sample records 80,000 or so clones, about 98% being singletons. The sample was T cells isolated from PBMCs. These receptors were obtained from a human donor in good health.

CDR3 bases: TGCGCCAGCAGCCAAGATGGGGGAACAGGGCCACGTGGCTACACCTTC. Translation: CASSQDGGTGPRGYTF. J is TRBJ1-2 and V is TRBV4-1, with D perhaps matching TRBD1 (6 bases). Per the germline V gene, CDR1 is MGHRA and CDR2 is YSYEKL. The CDR3 has 16 amino acids. Trimming cost V 0 bases and J 7 bases, with 18 bases left between them.

The J gene is TRBJ2-1, the V gene TRBV14, with 12 bases aligning to TRBD1. With V trimmed by 8 bases and J by 6 bases, 14 bases remained unmatched. Germline V gene data show CDR1 as SGHDN and CDR2 as FVKESK. This CDR3 has 17 amino acids. DNA for the CDR3: TGTGCCAGCCCCTCGGGGGACAGGGGGCGTGGGGTCAATGAGCAGTTCTTC. Protein product: CASPSGDRGRGVNEQFF.

The V gene is TRBV27, the J gene TRBJ2-7, with 10 bases lining up with TRBD2. The germline V gene encodes CDR1 MNHEY and CDR2 SMNVEV (reference sequence). Trimming cost V 5 bases and J 1 base; bases outside gene matches: 8. The CDR3 sequence is 16 residues long. CDR3 nucleotides: TGTGCCAGCAGTAAACAGCGGGAGGGCCTTTCCTACGAGCAGTACTTC. As protein: CASSKQREGLSYEQYF.

In its sample, this clone was seen once. This chain uses TRBV11-2 with TRBJ1-1; the D gene is possibly TRBD1 (5 bases). The V and J ends lost 6 bases and 6 bases respectively, with 20 bases between them. CDR3 length equals 15 residues. Looked up from germline, CDR1 is SGHAT and CDR2 is FQNNGV. CDR3 DNA sequence: TGTGCCAGCAGACCACTCCAGGAGGGGTTCGCTGAAGCTTTCTTT. As protein: CASRPLQEGFAEAFF.

This clone was found once. The chain employs TRBV6-5 and TRBJ2-7; tentatively, D is TRBD1 (6 bases). V lost 4 bases, J lost 6 bases, and 16 bases lay in between. CDR3 length equals 14 residues. Germline-derived CDR1 and CDR2 are MNHEY and SVGAGI. The chain's CDR3 is CASSSTGTGLEQYF. The DNA of the CDR3 is TGTGCCAGCAGTTCTACAGGTACAGGGCTCGAGCAGTACTTC.

V is TRBV4-1 and J is TRBJ1-1; D unresolved. The V end lost 0 bases, the J end lost 1 base, and 9 bases lay between the germline ends. The CDR3 is made up of 15 amino acids. Germline CDR1 MGHRA, CDR2 YSYEKL. The CDR3 spells CASSQEPGANTEAFF. DNA of the CDR3: TGCGCCAGCAGCCAAGAGCCCGGAGCGAACACTGAAGCTTTCTTT.

This clone was detected only once. This chain uses TRBV25-1 with TRBJ2-7; D perhaps matches TRBD2 (6 bases). Germline V gene sequence: CDR1 MGHDK, CDR2 SYGVNS. This CDR3 is built from 13 residues. Trimming removed 8 bases at V and 1 base at J, with 12 bases between. The CDR3 protein is CASRGLPSYEQYF. The DNA of the CDR3 is TGTGCCAGCCGGGGACTCCCGTCCTACGAGCAGTACTTC.

The chain uses TRBV2 and TRBJ1-1; no reliable D call. CDR1 SNHLY and CDR2 FYNNEI come from the germline V gene. CDR3 length: 11 residues. V was clipped by 7 bases and J by 11 bases, with 14 bases between them. The CDR3 here is CASKVRTRAFF. The CDR3 DNA reads TGTGCCAGCAAAGTGCGGACTCGGGCTTTCTTT. The entire variable domain, with the rest obtained from reference TRBV2 and TRBJ1-1, is as follows: EPEVTQTPSHQVTQMGQEVILRCVPISNHLYFYWYRQILGQKVEFLVSFYNNEISEKSEIFDDQFSVERPDGSNFTLKIRSTKLEDSAMYFCASKVRTRAFFGQGTRLTVV.

CDR3 coding DNA: TGTGCCAGCAGCCCCCTCGGGGGGCTCGGGAGCAATCAGCCCCAGCATTTT. This translates into CASSPLGGLGSNQPQHF. This chain uses TRBV7-9 with TRBJ1-5; tentatively, D is TRBD1 (6 bases). The CDR3 contains 17 residues. Germline V CDR1 and CDR2: SEHNR, FQNEAQ (reference sequence). Trimming shortened V by 5 bases and J by 1 base, and 18 bases separated the two germline ends. The whole variable domain, remainder taken from reference TRBV7-9 and TRBJ1-5, is DTGVSQNPRHKITKRGQNVTFRCDPISEHNRLYWYRQTLGQGPEFLTYFQNEAQLEKSRLLSDRFSAERPKGSFSTLEIQRTEQGDSAMYLCASSPLGGLGSNQPQHFGDGTRLSIL.

The chain carries TRBV28 and TRBJ1-5; D uncertain. Per germline, CDR1 MDHEN and CDR2 SYDVKM. CDR3 length equals 20 residues. Trimming removed 5 bases at V and 0 bases at J, with 26 bases between. DNA for the CDR3: TGTGCCAGCAGTCCGAGGTGGCCCCCGACCGACTTTTTTAGCAATCAGCCCCAGCATTTT. Protein: CASSPRWPPTDFFSNQPQHF.

The genes are TRBV19 and TRBJ1-5; 8 nucleotides line up with TRBD1. Germline V gene data show CDR1 as LNHDA and CDR2 as SQIVND (reference sequence). V lost 6 bases and J lost 2; bases outside the gene matches: 0. The CDR3 length is 13 residues. DNA for the CDR3: TGTGCCAGTAGGACAGGGGGCAATCAGCCCCAGCATTTT. It yields the protein CASRTGGNQPQHF. The full variable domain, in which reference TRBV19 and TRBJ1-5 provide the parts outside the CDR3, is DGGITQSPKYLFRKEGQNVTLSCEQNLNHDAMYWYRQDPGQGLRLIYYSQIVNDFQKGDIAEGYSVSREKKESFPLTVTSAQKNPTAFYLCASRTGGNQPQHFGDGTRLSIL.

The V and J genes are TRBV7-2 and TRBJ1-2, with D uncertain. Germline V gene lookup returns CDR1 SGHTA and CDR2 FQGNSA. There are 14 residues in the CDR3. With 3 bases removed from V and 2 bases from J, the gap between germline ends came to 10 bases. The CDR3 loop is CASSFPGLNYGYTF. CDR3 sequence (DNA): TGTGCCAGCAGCTTCCCAGGTCTCAACTATGGCTACACCTTC.

V usage is TRBV30 and J usage is TRBJ2-7; 9 bases are a match to TRBD1. Germline V CDR1 and CDR2: GTSNPN, SVGIG (reference sequence). This CDR3 spans 14 amino acids. Unmatched junction bases numbered 4, after V lost 0 bases and J lost 4 bases. CDR3 DNA sequence: TGTGCCTGGAGTGTAACAGGGGGCATGTACGAGCAGTACTTC. It encodes CAWSVTGGMYEQYF.

The chain couples TRBV5-1 to TRBJ1-3, with 8 bases lining up with TRBD1. The CDR3 is made up of 16 amino acids. V dropped 4 bases and J dropped 2; count of bases not matched to a gene: 8. The germline CDR1 and CDR2 sequences are SGHRS and YFSETQ. The CDR3 spells CASSGTQGAPGNTIYF. In nucleotides, the CDR3 is TGCGCCAGCAGCGGAACCCAGGGGGCGCCTGGAAACACCATATATTTT.

The chain couples TRBV5-1 to TRBJ1-2; weak D call: TRBD1 (5 bases). Trimming shortened V by 0 bases and J by 5 bases, and 14 bases separated the two germline ends. Per the germline V gene, CDR1 is SGHRS and CDR2 is YFSETQ. This CDR3 comprises 15 residues. DNA of the CDR3: TGCGCCAGCAGCTTGGCTGGGGGGTCTGGGTATGGCTACACCTTC. This codes for CASSLAGGSGYGYTF.

This rearrangement joins TRBV21-1 to TRBJ1-2; the DNA was not used to check the table's D call, TRBD1. TRBV21-1 is assigned pseudogene status. This CDR3 contains 15 residues. The CDR3 DNA reads TGTGCCAGCAGCATATTAACAGGGGGCAGCTATGGCTACACCTTC. Protein product: CASSILTGGSYGYTF.

This clone came up once. The chain combines TRBV10-3 with TRBJ2-3; 11 bases match TRBD1. Germline CDR1 is ENHRY and CDR2 is SYGVKD. V lost 6 bases, J lost 1 base, and 3 bases stayed unmatched. This CDR3 contains 15 residues. This CDR3 is CAISGTGGRTDTQYF. CDR3 nucleotide sequence: TGTGCCATCAGCGGGACAGGGGGACGCACAGATACGCAGTATTTT.

The chain joins TRBV15 to TRBJ1-2; no definite D call. Trimming cost V 4 bases and J 0 bases, with 18 bases left between them. CDR3 length: 17 residues. Germline V gene data show CDR1 as LNHNV and CDR2 as YYDKDF (reference sequence). The CDR3 is CATSIPGGGRANYGYTF. CDR3 bases: TGTGCCACCAGCATCCCCGGCGGAGGGAGAGCTAACTATGGCTACACCTTC. The variable domain in full, completed from reference TRBV15 and TRBJ1-2, reads DAMVIQNPRYQVTQFGKPVTLSCSQTLNHNVMYWYQQKSSQAPKLLFHYYDKDFNNEADTPDNFQSRRPNTSFCFLDIRSPGLGDTAMYLCATSIPGGGRANYGYTFGSGTRLTVV.

V and J are TRBV6-5 and TRBJ2-2, with D perhaps TRBD2 (6 bases). The germline V gene has CDR1 MNHEY and CDR2 SVGAGI. This CDR3 is built from 16 residues. V was shortened by 3 bases and J by 5 bases, with 16 bases between the two germline ends. The CDR3 sequence is CASSYPFGGRTGELFF. The CDR3, as DNA: TGTGCCAGCAGTTATCCGTTCGGAGGGAGAACCGGGGAGCTGTTTTTT.

V is TRBV2 and J is TRBJ2-2; 9 nucleotides line up with TRBD1. The CDR3 has 13 amino acids. The V gene end was trimmed by 8 bases and the J gene end by 7 bases; junction bases not matched to a gene: 5. Germline values: CDR1 SNHLY, CDR2 FYNNEI. The CDR3: CASRTGEVGELFF. The DNA of the CDR3 is TGTGCCAGCCGGACAGGGGAGGTCGGGGAGCTGTTTTTT.

The J gene is TRBJ2-1, the V gene TRBV12-5; 7 bases match TRBD2. Germline V gene lookup returns CDR1 LGHNT and CDR2 FRNRAP. V lost 3 bases, J lost 12 bases, and 11 bases stayed unmatched. The CDR3 runs 14 residues. CDR3 residues: CASGFPLGRERQFF. In DNA, the CDR3 is TGTGCTAGTGGTTTTCCCCTGGGGAGGGAAAGGCAGTTCTTC.